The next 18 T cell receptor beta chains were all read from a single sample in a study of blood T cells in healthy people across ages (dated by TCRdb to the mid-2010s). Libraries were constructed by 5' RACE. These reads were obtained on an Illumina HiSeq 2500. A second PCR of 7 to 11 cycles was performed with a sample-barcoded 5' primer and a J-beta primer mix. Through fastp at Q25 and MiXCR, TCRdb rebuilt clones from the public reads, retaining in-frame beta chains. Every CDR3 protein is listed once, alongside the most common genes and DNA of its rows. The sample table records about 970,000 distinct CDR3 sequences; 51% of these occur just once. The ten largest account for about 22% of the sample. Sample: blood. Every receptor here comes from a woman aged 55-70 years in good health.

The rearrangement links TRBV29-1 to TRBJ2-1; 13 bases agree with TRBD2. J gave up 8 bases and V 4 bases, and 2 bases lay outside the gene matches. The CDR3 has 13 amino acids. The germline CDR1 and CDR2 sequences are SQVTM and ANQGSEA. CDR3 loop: CSVGTSGSYEQFF. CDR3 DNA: TGCAGCGTTGGGACTAGCGGGAGCTATGAGCAGTTCTTC.

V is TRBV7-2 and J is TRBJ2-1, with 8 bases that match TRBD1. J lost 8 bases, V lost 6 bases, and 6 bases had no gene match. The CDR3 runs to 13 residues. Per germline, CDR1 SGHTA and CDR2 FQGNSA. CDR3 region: CASRGQDLDEQFF. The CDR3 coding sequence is TGTGCCAGCAGGGGACAGGATTTGGATGAGCAGTTCTTC.

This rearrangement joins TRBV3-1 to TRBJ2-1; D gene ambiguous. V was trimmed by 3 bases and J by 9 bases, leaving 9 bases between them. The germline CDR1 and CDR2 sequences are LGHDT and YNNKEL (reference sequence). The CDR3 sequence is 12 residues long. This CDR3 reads CASSHLVGEQFF. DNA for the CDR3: TGTGCCAGCAGCCATTTGGTTGGTGAGCAGTTCTTC.

CDR3 residues: CASTQGGAYNEQFF. DNA of the CDR3: TGTGCCAGCACCCAGGGAGGGGCCTACAATGAGCAGTTCTTC. J is TRBJ2-1 and V is TRBV6-5, with 7 nucleotides matching TRBD2. Germline CDR1 MNHEY, CDR2 SVGAGI. The CDR3 runs to 14 residues. The trim removed 7 bases at V and 2 bases at J, leaving 5 bases unmatched.

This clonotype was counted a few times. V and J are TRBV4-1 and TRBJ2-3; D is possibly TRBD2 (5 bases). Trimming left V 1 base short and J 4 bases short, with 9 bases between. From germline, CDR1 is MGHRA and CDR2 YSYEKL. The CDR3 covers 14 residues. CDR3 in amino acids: CASSQGSAADTQYF. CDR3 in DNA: TGCGCCAGCAGCCAAGGGTCAGCGGCAGATACGCAGTATTTT.

The CDR3 region has the DNA TGTGCCAGCACCGTATCCGGGACAGGGACCACAGATACGCAGTATTTT. Translated: CASTVSGTGTTDTQYF. This rearrangement joins TRBV5-5 to TRBJ2-3; 9 nucleotides line up with TRBD1. Germline loops: CDR1 SGHKS, CDR2 YYEKEE (reference sequence). This CDR3 region has 16 residues. J was trimmed by 2 bases and V by 6 bases; bases with no gene match: 10.

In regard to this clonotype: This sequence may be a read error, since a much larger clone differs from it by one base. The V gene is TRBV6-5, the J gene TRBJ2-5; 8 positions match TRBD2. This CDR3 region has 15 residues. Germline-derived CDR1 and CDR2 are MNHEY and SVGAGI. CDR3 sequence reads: CASSWSSGLQGTQYF. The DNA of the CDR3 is TGTGCCAGCAGTTGGTCTAGCGGGCTCCAAGGGACCCAGTACTTC.

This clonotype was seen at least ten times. In nucleotides, the CDR3 is TGCAGCGTTGAAGATTCCTACGAGCAGTACTTC. This gives the protein CSVEDSYEQYF. The gene calls are TRBV29-1 and TRBJ2-7; no firm D call. The length of the CDR3 is 11 residues. V dropped 0 bases and J dropped 1 base, with 1 base sitting between them. Per the germline V gene, CDR1 is SQVTM and CDR2 is ANQGSEA.

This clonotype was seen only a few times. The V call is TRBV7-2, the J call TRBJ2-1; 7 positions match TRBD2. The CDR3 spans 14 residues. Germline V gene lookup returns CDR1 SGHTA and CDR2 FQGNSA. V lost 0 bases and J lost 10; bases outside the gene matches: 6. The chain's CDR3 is CASSLAGGPEEQFF. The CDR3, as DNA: TGTGCCAGCAGCTTAGCGGGAGGGCCGGAAGAGCAGTTCTTC.

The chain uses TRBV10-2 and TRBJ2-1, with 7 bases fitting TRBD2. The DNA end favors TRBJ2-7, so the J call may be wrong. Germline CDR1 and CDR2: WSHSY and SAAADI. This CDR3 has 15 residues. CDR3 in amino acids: CATQRDLGTYNEQYF. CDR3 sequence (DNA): TGCGCCACTCAGCGGGATCTCGGCACCTACAATGAGCAGTACTTC.

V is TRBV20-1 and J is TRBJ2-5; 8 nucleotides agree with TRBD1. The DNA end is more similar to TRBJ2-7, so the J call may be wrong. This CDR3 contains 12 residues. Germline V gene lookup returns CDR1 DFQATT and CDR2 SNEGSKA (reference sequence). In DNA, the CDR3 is TGCAGTGCAAAACAGGGGGCCTACGAGCAGTACTTC. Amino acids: CSAKQGAYEQYF.

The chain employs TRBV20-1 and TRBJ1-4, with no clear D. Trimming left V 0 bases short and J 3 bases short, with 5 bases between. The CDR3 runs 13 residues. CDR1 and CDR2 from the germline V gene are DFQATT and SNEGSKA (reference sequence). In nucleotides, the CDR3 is TGCAGTGCTAGAGATCCGGCTAATGAAAAACTGTTTTTT. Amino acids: CSARDPANEKLFF.

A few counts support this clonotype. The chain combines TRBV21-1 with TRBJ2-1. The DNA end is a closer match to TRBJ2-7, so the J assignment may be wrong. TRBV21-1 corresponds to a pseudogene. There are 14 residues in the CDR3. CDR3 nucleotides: TGTGCCAGCCCCACGTGGACGAGGAGCCACGAGCAGTACTTC. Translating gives CASPTWTRSHEQYF.

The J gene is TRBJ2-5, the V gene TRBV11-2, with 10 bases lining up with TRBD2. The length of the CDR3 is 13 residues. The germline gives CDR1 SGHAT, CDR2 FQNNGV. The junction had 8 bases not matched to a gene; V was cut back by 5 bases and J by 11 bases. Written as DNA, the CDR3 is TGTGCCAGCAGCCGCCCAGCGGGAGGGGCGCAGTACTTC. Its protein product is CASSRPAGGAQYF.

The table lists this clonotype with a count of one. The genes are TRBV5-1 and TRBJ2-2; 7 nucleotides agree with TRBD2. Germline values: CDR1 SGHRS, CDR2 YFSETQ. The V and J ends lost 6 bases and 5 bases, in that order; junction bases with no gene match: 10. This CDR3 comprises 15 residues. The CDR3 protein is CASTRGAGDTGELFF. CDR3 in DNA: TGCGCCAGCACAAGGGGCGCGGGAGATACCGGGGAGCTGTTTTTT.

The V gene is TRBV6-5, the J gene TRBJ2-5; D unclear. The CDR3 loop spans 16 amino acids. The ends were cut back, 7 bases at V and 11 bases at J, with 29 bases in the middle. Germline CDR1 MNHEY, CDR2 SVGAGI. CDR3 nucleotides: TGTGCCAGCAAGTTAGCCCTCCTAGTTTCCTACAATGAGCAGTACTTC. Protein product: CASKLALLVSYNEQYF.

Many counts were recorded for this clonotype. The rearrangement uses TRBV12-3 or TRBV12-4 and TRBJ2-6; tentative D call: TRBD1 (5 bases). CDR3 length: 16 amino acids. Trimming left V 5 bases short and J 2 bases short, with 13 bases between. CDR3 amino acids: CASSPRRGAGANVLTF. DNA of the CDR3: TGTGCCAGCAGTCCAAGAAGGGGTGCTGGGGCCAACGTCCTGACTTTC.

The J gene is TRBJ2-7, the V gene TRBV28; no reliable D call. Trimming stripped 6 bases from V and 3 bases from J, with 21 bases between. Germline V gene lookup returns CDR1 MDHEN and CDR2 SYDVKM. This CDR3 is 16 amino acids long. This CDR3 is CASSTPDTSVHYEQYF. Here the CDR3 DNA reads TGTGCCAGCAGCACGCCAGACACATCTGTCCACTACGAGCAGTACTTC.